This T cell receptor (beta chain) is drawn from a study of post-analysis software for immune sequencing data. Concerning this clonotype: Its antigen remains unidentified.

Study findings and constraints: With TRBV5-6, TRBV5-1 and TRBV20-1 included, five TRBV segments were more frequent in patients than in controls.

V lost 3 bases and J 2 bases, leaving 6 bases between the germline ends. CDR3 length: 12 residues. Germline CDR1 SQVTM, CDR2 ANQGSEA. Included in the TCR beta cDNA libraries were unique molecular identifiers. TCRdb recomputed calls from the PCR reads with MiXCR, one row per CDR3 protein. Of about 540,000 distinct CDR3 sequences in the sample, 34% were seen once. This clonotype was obtained from a girl between 2 and 17 years old with multiple sclerosis. The sequenced sample consisted of blood. The rearrangement links TRBV29-1 to TRBJ2-3; D is undetermined. The CDR3 DNA is TGCAGCGTTGATCGGTACACAGATACGCAGTATTTT. It specifies CSVDRYTDTQYF.